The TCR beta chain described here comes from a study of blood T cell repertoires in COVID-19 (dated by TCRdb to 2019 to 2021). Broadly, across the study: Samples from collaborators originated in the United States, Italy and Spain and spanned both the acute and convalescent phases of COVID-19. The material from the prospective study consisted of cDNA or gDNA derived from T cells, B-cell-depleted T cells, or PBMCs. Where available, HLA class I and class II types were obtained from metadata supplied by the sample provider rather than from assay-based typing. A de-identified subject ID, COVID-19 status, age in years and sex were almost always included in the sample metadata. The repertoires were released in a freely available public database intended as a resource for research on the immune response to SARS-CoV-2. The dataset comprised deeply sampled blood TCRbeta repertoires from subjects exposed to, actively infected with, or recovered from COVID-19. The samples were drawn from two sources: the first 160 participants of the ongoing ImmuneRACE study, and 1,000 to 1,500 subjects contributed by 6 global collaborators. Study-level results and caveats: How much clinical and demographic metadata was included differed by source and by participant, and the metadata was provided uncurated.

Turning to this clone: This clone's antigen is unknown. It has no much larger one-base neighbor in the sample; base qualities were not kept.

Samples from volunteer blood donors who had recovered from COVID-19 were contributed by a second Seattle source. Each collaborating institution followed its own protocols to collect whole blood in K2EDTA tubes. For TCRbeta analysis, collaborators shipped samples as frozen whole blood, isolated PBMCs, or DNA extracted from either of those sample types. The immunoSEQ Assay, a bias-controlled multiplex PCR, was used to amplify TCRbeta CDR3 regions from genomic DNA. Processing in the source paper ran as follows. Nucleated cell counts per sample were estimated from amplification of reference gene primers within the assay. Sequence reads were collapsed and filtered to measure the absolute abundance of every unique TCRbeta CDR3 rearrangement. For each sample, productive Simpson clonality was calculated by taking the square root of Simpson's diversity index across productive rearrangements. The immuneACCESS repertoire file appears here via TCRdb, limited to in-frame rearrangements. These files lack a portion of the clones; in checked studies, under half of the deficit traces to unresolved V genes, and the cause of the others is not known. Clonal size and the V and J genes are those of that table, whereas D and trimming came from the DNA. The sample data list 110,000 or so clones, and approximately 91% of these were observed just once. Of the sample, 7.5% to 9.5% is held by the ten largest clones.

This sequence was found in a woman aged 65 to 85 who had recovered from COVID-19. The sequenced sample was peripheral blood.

The DNA reads TGCAGCGTTCGACAGTCCTACGAGCAGTACTTC. Its translation is CSVRQSYEQYF. The receptor chain draws on TRBV29-1 and TRBJ2-7, and perhaps TRBD1 as D gene, on 5 matching bases. V sheds 5 bases and J sheds 1 base, leaving 6 bases between their ends. The germline V gene supplies CDR1 SQVTM and CDR2 ANQGSEA. CDR3 length: 11 amino acids, cysteine to phenylalanine. Only the CDR3 part of the read is kept: 33 bases, read in frame from the first base.